This T cell receptor (beta chain) was obtained from a study of blood T cells in healthy people across ages (dated by TCRdb to 2015 to 2017). A note on the overall study: Template switching captured roughly one uniquely barcoded TCR beta cDNA molecule per two T cells in model experiments. Using deep sequencing normalized with unique cDNA molecular identifiers, the study measured how TCR beta repertoire diversity changes with age. The donors were divided into four age groups: young (average around 16 years), middle-aged (about 40), aged (about 62) and long-lived (roughly 86). To avoid experimental bias, donors of different ages were distributed randomly across sequencing lanes. The study analyzed two additional independent replicas of 1 million unique cDNA reads from the same blood draw for two donors, one aged 18 to 30 and one aged 80 or older.

To prepare the library, 5' RACE was applied. Sequencing took place on an Illumina HiSeq 2500. A second PCR of roughly 6 to 11 cycles was run with a J-beta primer mix and a sample-barcoded 5' primer. A unique molecular identifier was introduced onto each TCR beta cDNA molecule by a template-switch 5' adaptor carrying 12 random nucleotides. Each sample yielded at least 3 million CDR3-containing paired-end reads. All of the RNA was converted into first-strand cDNA using the Mint cDNA synthesis kit, with a TRBC-specific oligonucleotide serving as the primer. Following uracil-DNA glycosylase treatment, all cDNA underwent a first 18-cycle PCR with the universal primers M1SS and BC2_uni_R. The original methods were these. For normalization, 1 million high-quality reads were randomly selected from each sample, with every read carrying a distinct molecular identifier. Instead of being binned into consensus sequences, reads that shared molecular identifiers were thrown out. MiTCR, with a Q25 quality threshold and the strictest error-elimination algorithm, was used for CDR3 identification, clonotype clustering and error correction. A nonparametric unseen species model using Euler transformation provided a lower-bound estimate of total TCR beta diversity. TCRdb reprocessed the public reads (quality trimming at Q25 with fastp, clone calling with MiXCR) and kept in-frame beta chains. Records with the same CDR3 protein are collapsed into one entry carrying the most frequent genes and DNA. These V and J calls derive from TCRdb rather than the authors' analysis. A total of about 970,000 distinct CDR3 sequences appear in this sample, around 54% of them only once. About a fifth of the sample goes to the ten largest clones.

Overall study outcomes, separate from this receptor: Compared with the aged group, more naive CD4+ T cells, fewer expanded clones and increased TCR diversity were shown by the long-lived group, suggesting age selection. Since profiling was done on bulk unsorted PBMCs, naive and antigen-experienced compartments could not be conclusively compared. Estimates of total diversity based on one million sequenced T cells were regarded as lower bounds and as underestimates. Observed TCR beta diversity per million T cells fell roughly linearly with age, and a significant reduction was already apparent by age about 38. The CMV infection status of donors was not known, potentially confounding age-related changes in expanded clonotypes. There was a strong correlation between observed TCR beta diversity and the percentage of naive T cells measured by flow cytometry.

According to the germline V gene, CDR1 reads SGHRS and CDR2 reads YFSETQ. V drops 2 bases and J drops 5 bases, leaving 13 bases in between. The CDR3 measures 14 amino acids from cysteine to phenylalanine. Only the CDR3 region is kept as DNA, spanning 42 bases read in frame from base 1. This clonotype was recorded a few times. Its antigen has not been determined. Per-base quality was not reported, and no clone a single base away is much larger than it. The roughly 37 donors, aged about 6 to 95 years, were systemically healthy Caucasian individuals from Russia. Ten milliliters of peripheral blood were drawn from each donor into EDTA-treated Vacutainer tubes. Ficoll-Paque density-gradient centrifugation was used to isolate PBMCs, with at least 7 million per sample. Trizol reagent was used to extract total RNA from PBMCs, with at least 6 micrograms per sample. For every donor, flow cytometry on a PBMC aliquot measured the percentage of naive CD45RAhigh/CD27high T cells.

This clonotype was obtained from a woman aged 55-70 years in good health. Sequenced: blood. The rearrangement combines TRBV5-1 with TRBJ2-5; the D gene assignment is ambiguous. The CDR3 protein: CASSFEPGRETQYF. The nucleotide sequence is TGCGCCAGCAGCTTTGAACCGGGTCGGGAGACCCAGTACTTC.